The T cell receptor (beta chain) described here comes from a study of blood T cell repertoires in COVID-19 (dated by TCRdb to the early 2020s). Background for the entire study: Samples from collaborators originated in the United States, Italy and Spain and spanned both the acute and convalescent phases of COVID-19. Where available, HLA class I and class II types were obtained from metadata supplied by the sample provider rather than from assay-based typing. The prospective study material was composed of cDNA or gDNA derived from T cells, B-cell-depleted T cells, or PBMCs. The dataset comprised deeply sampled blood TCRbeta repertoires from subjects exposed to, actively infected with, or recovered from COVID-19. Sample metadata almost always included a de-identified subject ID, COVID-19 status, age in years and sex. The repertoires were released in a freely available public database meant as a resource for research on the immune response to SARS-CoV-2. The samples were drawn from two sources: the first 160 participants of the ongoing ImmuneRACE study, and 950 to 1,500 subjects contributed by 6 global collaborators.

TCRbeta CDR3 regions were amplified from genomic DNA using the immunoSEQ Assay, a bias-controlled multiplex PCR. From the authors' description of their analysis: The number of nucleated cells in each sample was estimated from the amplification of reference gene primers within the assay. To quantify the absolute abundance of each unique TCRbeta CDR3 rearrangement, sequence reads were collapsed and filtered. For each sample, productive Simpson clonality was calculated as the square root of Simpson's diversity index across productive rearrangements. The clones in this table, taken by TCRdb from immuneACCESS, are in-frame only. Not every clone is retained; where verified, under half of the shortfall comes from an unresolved V gene, and the cause of the rest is unknown. The V and J calls and clone size are taken from that table; D and trimming were inferred from the DNA. The sample profile shows around 200,000 clones; around 87% of them were found once. Approximately 0.93% of the sample lies in the top ten.

Reading the germline V gene (reference sequence) gives CDR1 LNHDA and CDR2 SQIVND. From the cysteine up to the phenylalanine, the CDR3 has a length of 16 residues. Just the 48-base CDR3 DNA is kept, in frame starting at base 1. V is trimmed back by 5 bases and J by 6 bases, and the junction contains 12 bases that no gene match accounts for. Samples from volunteer blood donors who had recovered from COVID-19 were contributed by a second Seattle source. Collaborating institutions collected whole blood in K2EDTA tubes following their own protocols. For TCRbeta analysis, collaborators shipped samples as frozen whole blood, isolated PBMCs, or DNA extracted from either of those sample types. Remarks on this clone: Its specific antigen is unknown. No qualities accompany the bases; no much larger clone lies one base away.

Broader findings and caveats from the paper: Clinical and demographic metadata were provided uncurated, with the amount varying by source and participant.

The rearrangement combines TRBV19 with TRBJ1-2; TRBD1 agrees with 10 junctional bases. The sequence was obtained from a woman between 18 and 29 years old who had recovered from COVID-19. Material: peripheral blood. The CDR3 protein sequence reads: CASSSFTGTGDDGYTF. The sequenced DNA is TGTGCCAGTAGTTCTTTCACCGGGACAGGGGACGATGGCTACACCTTC.